This T cell receptor beta chain originates from a study of cytomegalovirus exposure and HLA in healthy donors. Study outcomes and limitations: Approximately 17,000 TCR beta sequences were associated with HLA alleles at 0.05 false discovery rate in a later analysis.

With 60 Vbeta and 13 Jbeta primers, the PCR was carried out. Clones were read by immunoSEQ multiplex PCR, and TCRdb kept only the in-frame ones, dropping some. The sample records some 180,000 clones, approximately 79% being singletons. V lost 0 bases and J 0 bases, leaving 12 bases between the germline ends. The CDR3 covers 16 residues. Per the germline V gene, CDR1 is SGHTA and CDR2 is FQGNSA. To note about this clone: As yet, its antigen is unknown.

Material: PBMCs. The TCR originated in a woman in her 30s in good health and CMV-seropositive. The rearrangement links TRBV7-2 to TRBJ2-7, with D perhaps TRBD2 (5 bases). The CDR3 bases are TGTGCCAGCAGCTTAGCGCTGGGGAGAGTCTCCTACGAGCAGTACTTC. Its translation is CASSLALGRVSYEQYF.